The 17 T cell receptor beta chains below come from one sample, sequenced in a study of T-cell reconstitution after alpha-beta-depleted transplantation in children. Using unique molecular identifiers, the investigators prepared the TCRbeta library. TCRdb fed the PCR reads into MiXCR, producing one record per CDR3 protein. The sample contains approximately 510,000 distinct CDR3 sequences, approximately 20% of which appear only once. This specimen consisted of PBMCs from the stem cell graft donor, obtained from the stem cell graft. The receptors here all came from a human donor who donated a stem cell graft to a child with acute lymphoblastic leukemia.

V and J are TRBV27 and TRBJ2-7, with TRBD2 matching 12 bases. This CDR3 is built from 15 residues. With 4 bases clipped from V and 4 bases from J, the junction kept 5 bases outside the gene matches. Germline lookup yields CDR1 MNHEY and CDR2 SMNVEV (reference sequence). CDR3 DNA sequence: TGTGCCAGCAGTTCCCTAGCGGGAGGGGAGTACGAGCAGTACTTC. Its translation is CASSSLAGGEYEQYF.

As concerns this clonotype: One junction end does not reproduce the germline sequence, and a read error may be involved. The chain recombines TRBV20-1 with TRBJ2-1; D could derive from TRBD1 or TRBD2 (6 bases each). The germline CDR1 and CDR2 sequences are DFQATT and SNEGSKA (reference sequence). The CDR3 is 16 amino acids. The DNA of the CDR3 is TGCTGTGCTAGAGGGGGTGGAGTTAGCGGCTACAATGAGCAGTTCTTC. Its translation is CCARGGGVSGYNEQFF.

V is TRBV3-1 and J is TRBJ2-2; no firm D call. CDR3 length: 18 amino acids. The V gene's germline CDR1 is LGHDT and CDR2 YNNKEL (reference sequence). The ends were cut back, 6 bases at V and 2 bases at J, with 22 bases in the middle. The CDR3 here is CASRALGQAAINTGELFF. In nucleotides, the CDR3 is TGTGCCAGCAGGGCCCTCGGGCAGGCGGCTATTAACACCGGGGAGCTGTTTTTT.

The V gene is TRBV24-1, the J gene TRBJ1-5, with TRBD1 as a possible D gene (6 bases). The CDR3 sequence is 18 residues long. Trimming removed 3 bases from V and 0 bases from J, with 17 bases in between. Germline values: CDR1 KGHDR, CDR2 SFDVKD. In nucleotides, the CDR3 is TGTGCCACCAGTGATGGTCGAAGGGGGGGTTATAGCAATCAGCCCCAGCATTTT. Its protein is CATSDGRRGGYSNQPQHF.

This clonotype showed up just a few times. This sequence joins TRBV7-6 and TRBJ2-2; TRBD1 agrees at 11 bases. The ends lost 2 bases at V and 0 bases at J; junction bases unmatched: 5. Germline assignment: CDR1 SGHVS and CDR2 FNYEAQ. The CDR3 is 18 amino acids. The CDR3 is CASSLIGQGATNTGELFF. The CDR3 DNA sequence: TGTGCCAGCAGCTTAATTGGACAGGGGGCAACGAACACCGGGGAGCTGTTTTTT.

The rearrangement links TRBV3-1 to TRBJ1-5; 8 bases are shared with TRBD1. CDR1 is LGHDT and CDR2 is YNNKEL in the germline V gene (reference sequence). With V trimmed by 5 bases and J by 7 bases, 10 bases remained unmatched. The CDR3 sequence is 15 residues long. Here the CDR3 reads CASSFAGGAGQPQHF. The DNA for the CDR3 is TGTGCCAGCAGCTTTGCAGGGGGCGCGGGGCAGCCCCAGCATTTT.

This clonotype was seen a few times. The V call is TRBV3-1, the J call TRBJ2-7, with TRBD2 identical over 13 bases. This CDR3 region has 17 residues. Germline CDR1 is LGHDT and CDR2 is YNNKEL (reference sequence). J was trimmed by 0 bases and V by 5 bases; bases with no gene match: 7. DNA of the CDR3: TGTGCCAGCAGCTTGGGACTAGCGGGGAAAAACTCCTACGAGCAGTACTTC. This encodes CASSLGLAGKNSYEQYF.

This clonotype was counted a few times. The V gene is TRBV2, the J gene TRBJ2-7, with 8 bases fitting TRBD1. V was clipped by 6 bases and J by 6 bases; unmatched bases: 13. This CDR3 spans 15 amino acids. The germline V gene encodes CDR1 SNHLY and CDR2 FYNNEI. CDR3 protein: CASRDDGTGSAEQYF. Here the CDR3 DNA reads TGTGCCAGCAGGGACGACGGGACAGGTTCCGCCGAGCAGTACTTC.

This clonotype appeared a few times. The chain joins TRBV4-2 to TRBJ1-2; D is ambiguous. This CDR3 has 14 residues. Germline assignment: CDR1 LGHNA and CDR2 YNFKEQ. V gave up 1 base and J gave up 2 bases, with 8 bases separating them. In nucleotides, the CDR3 is TGTGCCAGCAGCCAAGGCGAATCAAACTATGGCTACACCTTC. Its protein is CASSQGESNYGYTF.

V is TRBV7-9 and J is TRBJ2-7; possible D gene TRBD1, 5 bases. Trimming took 5 bases from V and 2 from J, leaving 13 bases between them. CDR3 size: 14 residues. Germline lookup yields CDR1 SEHNR and CDR2 FQNEAQ (reference sequence). CDR3 bases: TGTGCCAGCAGCCATAAGGGGTCCGCCTACGAGCAGTACTTC. Its protein is CASSHKGSAYEQYF.

This clonotype was seen more than once but under ten times. The chain uses TRBV11-2 and TRBJ1-4; D remains unclear. The CDR3 length is 13 residues. Germline V CDR1 and CDR2: SGHAT, FQNNGV. The V end was cut by 1 base, the J end by 7 bases, with 7 bases between. DNA for the CDR3: TGTGCCAGCAGCTTAGTCTCCGTTGAAAAACTGTTTTTT. It encodes CASSLVSVEKLFF.

The rearrangement uses TRBV20-1 and TRBJ2-1, with 8 positions matching TRBD2. Germline lookup yields CDR1 DFQATT and CDR2 SNEGSKA (reference sequence). V lost 0 bases and J lost 4; bases outside the gene matches: 11. CDR3 length equals 17 residues. The CDR3 nucleotides are TGCAGTGCTAGAGATCCCACTAGCGGAGATCTGTACAATGAGCAGTTCTTC. It yields the protein CSARDPTSGDLYNEQFF.

The rearrangement links TRBV20-1 to TRBJ2-4; D call uncertain. CDR1 is DFQATT, CDR2 SNEGSKA, per germline (reference sequence). The V end lost 6 bases, the J end lost 0 bases, and 12 bases lay between the germline ends. The CDR3 consists of 14 residues. The CDR3 DNA reads as TGCAGTGCCCCGCCCCCGGGAGCCAAAAACATTCAGTACTTC. This translates into CSAPPPGAKNIQYF.

This clonotype was picked up a small number of times. The J gene is TRBJ2-3, the V gene TRBV5-1, with 8 bases aligning to TRBD1. Germline V lookup: CDR1 SGHRS, CDR2 YFSETQ. This CDR3 has 15 amino acids. V was pared by 4 bases and J by 2 bases, with 6 bases of the junction left unmatched. The CDR3 spells CASSGWDRNTDTQYF. The DNA for the CDR3 is TGCGCCAGCAGCGGATGGGACAGGAACACAGATACGCAGTATTTT.

The V and J genes are TRBV24-1 and TRBJ1-5, with a possible D match to TRBD1 (5 bases). This CDR3 comprises 15 residues. Looked up from germline, CDR1 is KGHDR and CDR2 is SFDVKD. V lost 0 bases and J lost 2, with 7 bases in between. CDR3: CATSDLSTGNQPQHF. DNA for the CDR3: TGTGCCACCAGTGATTTGTCGACAGGCAATCAGCCCCAGCATTTT.

The rearrangement joins TRBV6-1 to TRBJ2-1; 8 nucleotides match TRBD2. There are 19 residues in the CDR3. Germline assignment: CDR1 MNHNS and CDR2 SASEGT. V was clipped by 2 bases and J by 1 base; unmatched bases: 13. CDR3: CASSEPGLVGAFSYNEQFF. The CDR3 nucleotides are TGTGCCAGCAGTGAACCGGGACTAGTTGGCGCCTTTTCCTACAATGAGCAGTTCTTC.

This clonotype has more than one count but fewer than ten. This chain links TRBV4-1 with TRBJ1-2, with TRBD1 matching 8 bases. From germline, CDR1 is MGHRA and CDR2 YSYEKL. CDR3 length: 15 amino acids. J gave up 4 bases and V 3 bases, and 7 bases lay outside the gene matches. The CDR3 nucleotides read TGCGCCAGCAGCCATGGACAGGGCGGCGGCTATGGCTACACCTTC. Its translation is CASSHGQGGGYGYTF.